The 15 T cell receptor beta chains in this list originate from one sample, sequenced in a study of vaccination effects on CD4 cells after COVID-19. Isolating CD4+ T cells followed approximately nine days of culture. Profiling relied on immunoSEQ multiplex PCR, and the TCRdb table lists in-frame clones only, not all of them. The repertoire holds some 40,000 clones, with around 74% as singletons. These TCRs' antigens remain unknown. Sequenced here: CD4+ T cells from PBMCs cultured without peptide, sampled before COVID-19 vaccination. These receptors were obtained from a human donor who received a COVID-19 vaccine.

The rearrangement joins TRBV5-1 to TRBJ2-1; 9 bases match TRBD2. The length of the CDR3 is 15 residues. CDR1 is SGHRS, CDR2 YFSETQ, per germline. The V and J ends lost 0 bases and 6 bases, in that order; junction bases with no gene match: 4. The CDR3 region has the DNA TGCGCCAGCAGCTTGGTATTGACTAGCGGCAATGAGCAGTTCTTC. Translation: CASSLVLTSGNEQFF.

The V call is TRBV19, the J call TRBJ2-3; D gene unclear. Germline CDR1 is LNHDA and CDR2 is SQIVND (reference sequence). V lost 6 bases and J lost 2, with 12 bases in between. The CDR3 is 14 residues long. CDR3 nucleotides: TGTGCCAGTAGAACTGGGATTGCCACAGATACGCAGTATTTT. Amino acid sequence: CASRTGIATDTQYF.

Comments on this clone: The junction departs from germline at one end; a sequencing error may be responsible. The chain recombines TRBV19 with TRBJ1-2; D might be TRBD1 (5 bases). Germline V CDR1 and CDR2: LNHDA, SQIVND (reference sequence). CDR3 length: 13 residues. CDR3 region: CASSMGQAMTGGF. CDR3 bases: TGTGCCAGTAGTATGGGCCAGGCTATGACTGGGGGCTTC.

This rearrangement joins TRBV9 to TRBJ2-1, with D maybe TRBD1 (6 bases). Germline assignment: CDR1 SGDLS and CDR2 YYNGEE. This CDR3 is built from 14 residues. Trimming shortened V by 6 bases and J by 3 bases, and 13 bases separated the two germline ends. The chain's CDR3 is CASKTGLGYNEQFF. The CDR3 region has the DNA TGTGCCAGCAAGACAGGATTGGGCTACAATGAGCAGTTCTTC.

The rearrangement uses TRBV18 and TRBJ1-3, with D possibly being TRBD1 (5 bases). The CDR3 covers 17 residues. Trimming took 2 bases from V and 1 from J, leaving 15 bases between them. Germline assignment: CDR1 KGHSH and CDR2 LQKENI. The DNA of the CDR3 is TGTGCCAGCTCACCATGGGGACGCCTGGATTCTGGAAACACCATATATTTT. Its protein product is CASSPWGRLDSGNTIYF. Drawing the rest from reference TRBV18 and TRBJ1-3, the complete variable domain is NAGVMQNPRHLVRRRGQEARLRCSPMKGHSHVYWYRQLPEEGLKFMVYLQKENIIDESGMPKERFSAEFPKEGPSILRIQQVVRGDSAAYFCASSPWGRLDSGNTIYFGEGSWLTVV.

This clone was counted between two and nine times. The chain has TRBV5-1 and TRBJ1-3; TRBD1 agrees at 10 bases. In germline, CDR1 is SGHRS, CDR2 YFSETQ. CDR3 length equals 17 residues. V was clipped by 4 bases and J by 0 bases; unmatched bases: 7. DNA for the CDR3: TGCGCCAGCAGCCGACAGGGGGCCCTTAACTCTGGAAACACCATATATTTT. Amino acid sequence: CASSRQGALNSGNTIYF.

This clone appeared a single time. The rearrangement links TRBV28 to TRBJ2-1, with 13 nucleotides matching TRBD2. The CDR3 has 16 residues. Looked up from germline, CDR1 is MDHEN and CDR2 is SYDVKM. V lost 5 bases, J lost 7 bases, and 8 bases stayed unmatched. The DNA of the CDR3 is TGTGCCAGCAGTGATCCGGGACTAGCGGGAAATAATGAGCAGTTCTTC. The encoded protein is CASSDPGLAGNNEQFF.

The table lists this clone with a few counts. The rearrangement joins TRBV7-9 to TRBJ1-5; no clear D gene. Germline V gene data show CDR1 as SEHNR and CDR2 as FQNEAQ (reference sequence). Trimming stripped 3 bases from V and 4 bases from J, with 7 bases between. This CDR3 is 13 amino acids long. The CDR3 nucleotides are TGTGCCAGCAGCTTTGGGCGGAATCAGCCCCAGCATTTT. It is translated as CASSFGRNQPQHF.

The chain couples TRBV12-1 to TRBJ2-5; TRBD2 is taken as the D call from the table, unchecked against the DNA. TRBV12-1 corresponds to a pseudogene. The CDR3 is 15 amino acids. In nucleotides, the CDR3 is TGTGCCAGCAGCTTTATCCCTGCGGGGGAAGAGACCCAGTACTTC. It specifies CASSFIPAGEETQYF.

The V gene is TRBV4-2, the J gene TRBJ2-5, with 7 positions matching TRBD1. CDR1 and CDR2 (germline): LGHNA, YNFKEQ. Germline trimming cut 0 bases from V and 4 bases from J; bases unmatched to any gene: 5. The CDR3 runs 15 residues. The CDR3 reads CASSQEARQGETQYF. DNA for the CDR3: TGTGCCAGCAGCCAAGAAGCCCGACAGGGAGAGACCCAGTACTTC.

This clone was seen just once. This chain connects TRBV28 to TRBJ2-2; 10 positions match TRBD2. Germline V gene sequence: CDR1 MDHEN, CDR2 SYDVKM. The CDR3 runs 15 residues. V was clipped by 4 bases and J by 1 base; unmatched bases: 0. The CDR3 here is CASSWTSGNTGELFF. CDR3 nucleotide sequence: TGTGCCAGCAGTTGGACTAGCGGGAACACCGGGGAGCTGTTTTTT.

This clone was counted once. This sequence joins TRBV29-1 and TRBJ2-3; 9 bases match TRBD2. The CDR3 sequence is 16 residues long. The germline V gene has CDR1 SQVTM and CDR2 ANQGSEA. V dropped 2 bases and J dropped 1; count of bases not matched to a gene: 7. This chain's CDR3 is CSVENSGGWRTDTQYF. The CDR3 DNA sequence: TGCAGCGTTGAAAATAGCGGGGGTTGGCGCACAGATACGCAGTATTTT.

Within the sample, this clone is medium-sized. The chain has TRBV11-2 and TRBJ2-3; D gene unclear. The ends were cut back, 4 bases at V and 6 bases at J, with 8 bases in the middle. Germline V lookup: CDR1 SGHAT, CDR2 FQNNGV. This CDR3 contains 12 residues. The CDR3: CASSSQRDTQYF. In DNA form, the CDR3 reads TGTGCCAGCAGCTCCCAGAGGGATACGCAGTATTTT.

For the CDR3, the DNA is TGCAGCGTTCGACGATCCGCAGGGGGGAGGGCTTTCTTT. As protein: CSVRRSAGGRAFF. The rearrangement links TRBV29-1 to TRBJ1-1; 7 positions match TRBD1. The CDR3 extends over 13 amino acids. Germline CDR1 SQVTM, CDR2 ANQGSEA. V shed 5 bases and J 11 bases; nucleotides not matched to a gene: 14.

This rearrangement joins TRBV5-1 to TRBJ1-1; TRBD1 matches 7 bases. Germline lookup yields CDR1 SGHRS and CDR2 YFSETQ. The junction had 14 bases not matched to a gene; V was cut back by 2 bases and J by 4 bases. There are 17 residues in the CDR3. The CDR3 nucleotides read TGCGCCAGCAGCTTACAGGGGTTTAGTAGGTTTCGCACTGAAGCTTTCTTT. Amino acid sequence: CASSLQGFSRFRTEAFF.